This TCR beta chain was sequenced in a study of T cell responses to AZD1222 COVID-19 vaccine. Overall study results and limits: Only five or six people who got AZD1222 tested seropositive at baseline.

Some clones are missing from TCRdb's copy, which holds only in-frame ones; the method was immunoSEQ multiplex PCR. The table shows 120,000 to 150,000 clones, with about 91% occurring only once. The V gene's germline CDR1 is MGHDK and CDR2 SYGVNS. Trimming shortened V by 4 bases and J by 2 bases, and 8 bases separated the two germline ends. The CDR3 consists of 13 residues. On this clone itself: Its antigen is currently unknown. The sample carries other DNA sequences with the same CDR3.

The chain links TRBV25-1 to TRBJ1-2; TRBD1 is a possible D gene (5 bases). The receptor comes from an adult in good health. Sequencing used peripheral blood, obtained on day 0 of AZD1222 vaccination. CDR3 sequence reads: CASSVTANYGYTF. As DNA, the CDR3 is TGTGCCAGCAGTGTGACAGCCAACTATGGCTACACCTTC.